This record looks at one TCR beta chain sequence and its context. Its antigen remains unknown. Primed by a sample-barcoded 5' primer and a J-beta primer mix, a second PCR proceeded for about 6 to 11 cycles. One entry per CDR3 protein, called by TCRdb with MiXCR from the 5' RACE reads. The sample consists of about 780,000 distinct CDR3 sequences, about 47% of them appearing once. The sample is drawn from a study of blood T cells in healthy people across ages. Study-level background: Per every two T cells, about one barcoded beta molecule was captured by template switching. Findings and limits, study-wide: The study regarded diversity estimates from one million T cells as underestimates.

This CDR3 contains 15 residues. The J segment lost 2 bases and the V segment lost 3 bases, leaving 4 bases of the junction unmatched. The sample consisted of blood. This sequence joins TRBV12-3 or TRBV12-4 and TRBJ2-3; TRBD2 agrees at 8 bases. This receptor was identified in a man older than 75 in good health. CDR3 coding DNA: TGTGCCAGCAGTTTTAGTAGCGGGGTCACAGATACGCAGTATTTT. Translation gives CASSFSSGVTDTQYF.